The rows below give T cell receptor beta chains drawn from one sample of a study of T cells in Graves' hyperthyroidism and ophthalmopathy. In TCRdb, the multiplex PCR reads were re-called with MiXCR into one record per CDR3 protein. The profile shows 600,000 or so distinct CDR3 sequences, 14% of them singletons. The sample taken for sequencing was blood. The source of these receptors is a woman under 30 with Graves' ophthalmopathy. The CDR3 runs from the conserved cysteine through the conserved F or W. Each record gives: J gene, V gene, clone size, D gene, CDR3 protein, CDR3 DNA. The D gene is left open where the match is weak. Only part of the rows carry a size: once, few, many, or a class if the clone is expanded.

j_call: TRBJ2-7
v_call: TRBV30
clone_size: few
d_call: TRBD1
cdr3_aa: CAWSTQGQVRSYEQYF
cdr3_nt: TGTGCCTGGAGTACCCAGGGACAGGTTCGCTCCTACGAGCAGTACTTC

j_call: TRBJ2-4
v_call: TRBV5-1
clone_size: .
d_call: .
cdr3_aa: CASSLIYRGAAKNIQYF
cdr3_nt: TGCGCCAGCAGCTTGATTTATAGAGGGGCAGCCAAAAACATTCAGTACTTC

j_call: TRBJ2-6
v_call: TRBV20-1
clone_size: many
d_call: .
cdr3_aa: CSARSRRAARHPGANVLTF
cdr3_nt: TGCAGTGCTAGATCTCGTAGGGCCGCCCGACACCCTGGGGCCAACGTCCTGACTTTC

j_call: TRBJ1-1
v_call: TRBV15
clone_size: .
d_call: .
cdr3_aa: CATSRDSGRGGTEAFF
cdr3_nt: TGTGCCACCAGCAGAGATTCGGGCCGTGGAGGCACTGAAGCTTTCTTT

j_call: TRBJ2-1
v_call: TRBV4-1
clone_size: .
d_call: .
cdr3_aa: CASSHTSNEQFF
cdr3_nt: TGCGCCAGCAGCCACACTAGCAACGAGCAGTTCTTC

j_call: TRBJ2-1
v_call: TRBV5-1
clone_size: few
d_call: .
cdr3_aa: CASSLAPTPKMNEQFF
cdr3_nt: TGCGCCAGCAGCTTGGCCCCGACTCCTAAAATGAATGAGCAGTTCTTC

j_call: TRBJ1-5
v_call: TRBV7-2
clone_size: many
d_call: TRBD1
cdr3_aa: CASSLTGGQPQHF
cdr3_nt: TGTGCCAGCAGCTTAACAGGGGGTCAGCCCCAGCATTTT

j_call: TRBJ1-5
v_call: TRBV12-3/TRBV12-4
clone_size: many
d_call: .
cdr3_aa: CASTPEGGNQPQHF
cdr3_nt: TGTGCCAGCACCCCAGAAGGGGGCAATCAGCCCCAGCATTTT

j_call: TRBJ2-5
v_call: TRBV4-2
clone_size: .
d_call: .
cdr3_aa: CASSQGAFQETQYF
cdr3_nt: TGTGCCAGCAGCCAAGGCGCCTTCCAAGAGACCCAGTACTTC

j_call: TRBJ1-1
v_call: TRBV12-3/TRBV12-4
clone_size: many
d_call: TRBD1
cdr3_aa: CASSFRGRTEAFF
cdr3_nt: TGTGCCAGCAGCTTCAGGGGGCGAACTGAAGCTTTCTTT

j_call: TRBJ2-2
v_call: TRBV18
clone_size: few
d_call: .
cdr3_aa: CASSPPGQPITGELFF
cdr3_nt: TGTGCCAGCTCACCACCCGGACAGCCTATCACCGGGGAGCTGTTTTTT

j_call: TRBJ2-1
v_call: TRBV19
clone_size: few
d_call: TRBD2
cdr3_aa: CASTPTSGRGIEQFF
cdr3_nt: TGTGCCAGTACCCCGACTAGCGGGAGGGGAATTGAGCAGTTCTTC

j_call: TRBJ1-2
v_call: TRBV28
clone_size: .
d_call: TRBD1
cdr3_aa: CASWTGRGGYTF
cdr3_nt: TGTGCCAGCTGGACAGGGCGGGGTGGCTACACCTTC

j_call: TRBJ2-5
v_call: TRBV11-1
clone_size: many
d_call: TRBD1
cdr3_aa: CASSKQTGLQETQYF
cdr3_nt: TGTGCCAGCAGCAAACAGACAGGGCTCCAAGAGACCCAGTACTTC

j_call: TRBJ2-4
v_call: TRBV30
clone_size: many
d_call: .
cdr3_aa: CAWVPEDSAKNIQYF
cdr3_nt: TGTGCCTGGGTGCCCGAGGACAGTGCCAAAAACATTCAGTACTTC

j_call: TRBJ2-7
v_call: TRBV10-3
clone_size: many
d_call: TRBD2
cdr3_aa: CAISESGTSGSKQYF
cdr3_nt: TGTGCCATCAGTGAGTCTGGGACTAGCGGGAGTAAGCAGTACTTC

j_call: TRBJ2-1
v_call: TRBV18
clone_size: few
d_call: .
cdr3_aa: CASSPGTLREQFF
cdr3_nt: TGTGCCAGCTCACCGGGGACTTTACGGGAGCAGTTCTTC

j_call: TRBJ1-5
v_call: TRBV6-1
clone_size: many
d_call: TRBD1
cdr3_aa: CASSERLVRDSRQPQHF
cdr3_nt: TGTGCCAGCAGTGAACGATTGGTAAGGGACAGCCGCCAGCCCCAGCATTTT

j_call: TRBJ2-2
v_call: TRBV13
clone_size: many
d_call: .
cdr3_aa: CASSLADRTNTGELFF
cdr3_nt: TGTGCCAGCAGCTTAGCCGACAGGACGAACACCGGGGAGCTGTTTTTT

j_call: TRBJ2-7
v_call: TRBV18
clone_size: many
d_call: .
cdr3_aa: CASSPLTGTDEQYF
cdr3_nt: TGTGCCAGCTCACCCCTCACGGGGACGGACGAGCAGTACTTC

j_call: TRBJ2-1
v_call: TRBV30
clone_size: .
d_call: .
cdr3_aa: CAWSPSGAEQFF
cdr3_nt: TGTGCCTGGAGTCCGTCGGGAGCTGAGCAGTTCTTC

j_call: TRBJ1-6
v_call: TRBV27
clone_size: many
d_call: .
cdr3_aa: CASSFRVHNSPLHF
cdr3_nt: TGTGCCAGCAGTTTCAGGGTGCATAATTCACCCCTCCACTTT